The sequence of this T cell receptor (beta chain) was determined in a study of cytomegalovirus exposure and HLA in healthy donors. It was with 60 Vbeta and 13 Jbeta primers that the PCR ran. Some clones are missing from TCRdb's copy, which holds only in-frame ones; the method was immunoSEQ multiplex PCR. The sample shows 210,000 or so clones, just under 85% of them seen only once. Per germline, CDR1 WSHSY and CDR2 SAAADI. Trimming took off 2 bases at V and 6 bases at J, with 10 bases between the two ends. This CDR3 is built from 13 residues. A note on this clone: Its antigen is not known.

Study-level points and caveats: Immune exposure was documented only through CMV serostatus.

Sequencing was carried out using PBMCs. V and J are TRBV10-2 and TRBJ1-2; no clear D. The TCR sequence derives from a middle-aged woman in good health and CMV-seronegative. Here the CDR3 DNA reads TGCGCCAGCAGTGAGCGGGGAGGACATGGCTACACCTTC. It codes for CASSERGGHGYTF.